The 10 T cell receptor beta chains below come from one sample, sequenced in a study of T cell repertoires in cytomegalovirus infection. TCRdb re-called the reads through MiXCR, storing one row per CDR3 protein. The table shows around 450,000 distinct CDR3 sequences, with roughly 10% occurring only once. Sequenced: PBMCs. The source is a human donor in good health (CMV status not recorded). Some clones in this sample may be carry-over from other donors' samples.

Here the CDR3 DNA reads TGTGCCAGCAGTTTATCTGTTCGTGGGAATTCACCCCTCCACTTT. The encoded protein is CASSLSVRGNSPLHF. The V and J genes are TRBV12-3 or TRBV12-4 and TRBJ1-6; D unresolved. Trimming stripped 2 bases from V and 7 bases from J, with 12 bases between. The CDR3 has 15 amino acids.

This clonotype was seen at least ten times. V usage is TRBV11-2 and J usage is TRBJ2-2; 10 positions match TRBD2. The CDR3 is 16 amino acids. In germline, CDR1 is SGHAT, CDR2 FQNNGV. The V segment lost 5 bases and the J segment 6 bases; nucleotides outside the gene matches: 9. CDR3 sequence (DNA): TGTGCCAGCAGCAGAGAGCGGGGGGGCATGGCCGGGGAGCTGTTTTTT. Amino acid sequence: CASSRERGGMAGELFF.

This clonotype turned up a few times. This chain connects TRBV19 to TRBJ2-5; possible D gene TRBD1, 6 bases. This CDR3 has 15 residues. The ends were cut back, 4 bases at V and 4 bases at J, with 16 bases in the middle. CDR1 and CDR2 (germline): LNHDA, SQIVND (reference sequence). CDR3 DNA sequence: TGTGCCAGTAGTAAAAAGGGGGAAGGAGGAGAGACCCAGTACTTC. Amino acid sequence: CASSKKGEGGETQYF.

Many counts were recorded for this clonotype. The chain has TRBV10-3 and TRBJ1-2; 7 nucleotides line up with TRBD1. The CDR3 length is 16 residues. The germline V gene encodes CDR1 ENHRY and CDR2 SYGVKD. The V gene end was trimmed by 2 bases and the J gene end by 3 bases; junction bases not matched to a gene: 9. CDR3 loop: CAISEAGTAIHYGYTF. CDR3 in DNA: TGTGCCATCAGTGAGGCCGGGACAGCCATTCACTATGGCTACACCTTC.

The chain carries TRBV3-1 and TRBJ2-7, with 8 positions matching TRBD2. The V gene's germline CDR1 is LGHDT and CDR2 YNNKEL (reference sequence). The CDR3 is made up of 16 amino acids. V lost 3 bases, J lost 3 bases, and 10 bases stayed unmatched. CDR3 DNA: TGTGCCAGCAGCCAGTCCGCTAGCGGGCGACACTACGAGCAGTACTTC. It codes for CASSQSASGRHYEQYF.

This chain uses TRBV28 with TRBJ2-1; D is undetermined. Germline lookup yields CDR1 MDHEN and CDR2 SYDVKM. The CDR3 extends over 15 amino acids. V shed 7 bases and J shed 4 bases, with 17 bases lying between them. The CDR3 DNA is TGTGCCAGCACCGAGGTGGACCCCTCTTACAATGAGCAGTTCTTC. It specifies CASTEVDPSYNEQFF.

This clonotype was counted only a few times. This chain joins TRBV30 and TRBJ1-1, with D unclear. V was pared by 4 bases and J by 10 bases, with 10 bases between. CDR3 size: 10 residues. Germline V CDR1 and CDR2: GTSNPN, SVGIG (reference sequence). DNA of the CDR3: TGTGCCTGGACCGGGGAGGGAGCTTTCTTT. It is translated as CAWTGEGAFF.

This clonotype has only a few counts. The CDR3 DNA reads TGTGCCAGCAGTTACAGAGGGGATACGCAGTATTTT. It encodes CASSYRGDTQYF. The V and J genes are TRBV28 and TRBJ2-3; D may be TRBD2 (5 bases). The germline V gene has CDR1 MDHEN and CDR2 SYDVKM. Trimming pared 4 bases from V and 6 bases from J, leaving 8 bases between. CDR3 length: 12 amino acids.

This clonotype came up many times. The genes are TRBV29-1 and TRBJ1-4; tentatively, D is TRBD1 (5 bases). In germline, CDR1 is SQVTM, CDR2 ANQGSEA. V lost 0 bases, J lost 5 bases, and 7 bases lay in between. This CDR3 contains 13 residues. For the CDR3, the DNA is TGCAGCGTTGAAGAGGACAAGAATGAAAAACTGTTTTTT. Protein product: CSVEEDKNEKLFF.

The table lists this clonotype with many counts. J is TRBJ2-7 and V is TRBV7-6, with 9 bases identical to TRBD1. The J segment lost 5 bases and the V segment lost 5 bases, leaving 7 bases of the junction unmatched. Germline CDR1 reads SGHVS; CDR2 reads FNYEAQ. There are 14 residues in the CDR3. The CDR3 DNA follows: TGTGCCAGCAGCCCTCGGACAGGGGAAGACGAGCAGTACTTC. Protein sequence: CASSPRTGEDEQYF.